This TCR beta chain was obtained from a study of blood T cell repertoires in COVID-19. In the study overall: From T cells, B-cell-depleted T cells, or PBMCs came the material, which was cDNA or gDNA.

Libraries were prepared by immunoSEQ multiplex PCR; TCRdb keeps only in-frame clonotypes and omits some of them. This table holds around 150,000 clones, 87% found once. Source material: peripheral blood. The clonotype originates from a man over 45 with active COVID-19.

Here the CDR3 reads CATKIPAGGQPQHF. The CDR3 bases are TGTGCCACAAAAATCCCCGCGGGAGGTCAGCCCCAGCATTTT. The chain links TRBV27 to TRBJ1-5; D remains ambiguous. The CDR3 has 14 residues. Between the trimmed V and J ends, which lost 10 bases and 6 bases, there was a span of 19 bases. Looked up from germline, CDR1 is MNHEY and CDR2 is SMNVEV (reference sequence).